Presented here are 21 T cell receptor beta chains from one specimen sequenced in a study of spatial heterogeneity in lung cancer. TCRdb used MiXCR to reprocess the 5' RACE reads, holding one entry per CDR3 protein. The sample has about 95,000 distinct CDR3 sequences, approximately 8.2% seen once. Time point indicated: sample taken at primary tumor resection. Without sorting, whole RNA was sequenced from tumor, nontumor lung or frozen PBMC. The sample consisted of PBMCs, taken at surgery. These receptors originate from a male donor with early-stage non-small cell lung cancer.

This chain uses TRBV7-2 with TRBJ1-5; D is ambiguous. Germline-derived CDR1 and CDR2 are SGHTA and FQGNSA. This CDR3 region has 13 residues. Deletions cut 0 bases from V and 5 bases from J, with 5 bases between. This CDR3 is CASSLAPDQPQHF. DNA of the CDR3: TGTGCCAGCAGCTTAGCCCCGGATCAGCCCCAGCATTTT.

This chain connects TRBV4-2 to TRBJ2-1; the match to TRBD2 covers 10 bases. The length of the CDR3 is 15 residues. V gave up 0 bases and J gave up 8 bases; unmatched junction bases: 4. The germline CDR1 and CDR2 sequences are LGHNA and YNFKEQ. The CDR3 protein is CASSQDPLAGDEQFF. DNA of the CDR3: TGTGCCAGCAGCCAAGATCCCCTAGCGGGGGATGAGCAGTTCTTC.

The V gene is TRBV5-1, the J gene TRBJ2-7, with D maybe TRBD2 (6 bases). The V gene's germline CDR1 is SGHRS and CDR2 YFSETQ. The CDR3 has 12 amino acids. With 4 bases removed from V and 9 bases from J, the gap between germline ends came to 14 bases. CDR3 coding DNA: TGCGCCAGCAGCACCCCCGGGGGTCCGCAGTACTTC. Its translation: CASSTPGGPQYF.

V is TRBV20-1 and J is TRBJ2-7, with D perhaps TRBD2 (5 bases). CDR1 DFQATT and CDR2 SNEGSKA come from the germline V gene (reference sequence). The length of the CDR3 is 14 residues. Trimming removed 6 bases at V and 1 base at J, with 16 bases between. The CDR3, as DNA: TGCAGTGCGCCGAACCGGGATTTATCCTACGAGCAGTACTTC. It specifies CSAPNRDLSYEQYF.

In regard to this clonotype: A clone one base away is much larger, so this may be a read error. The final CDR3 position lacks the conserved phenylalanine or tryptophan, pointing to a likely read error. The chain combines TRBV20-1 with TRBJ2-1; possibly TRBD1 for D (6 bases). This CDR3 contains 13 residues. Germline V gene sequence: CDR1 DFQATT, CDR2 SNEGSKA (reference sequence). As DNA, the CDR3 is TGCAGCTGGAACAGGGAGTCCTACAATGAGCAGTTCTCC. It yields the protein CSWNRESYNEQFS.

V is TRBV2 and J is TRBJ1-6; D possibly corresponds to TRBD1 (6 bases). This CDR3 comprises 13 residues. CDR1 is SNHLY, CDR2 FYNNEI, per germline. Trimming cost V 11 bases and J 8 bases, with 16 bases left between them. The CDR3, as DNA: TGTGCCGGGGACATAGGGAGTTATTCACCCCTCCACTTT. Translated: CAGDIGSYSPLHF.

This clonotype was counted once. The V and J genes are TRBV12-3 or TRBV12-4 and TRBJ2-2; TRBD2 aligns across 9 bases. V shed 5 bases and J 5 bases; nucleotides not matched to a gene: 9. CDR3 size: 16 residues. The CDR3 coding sequence is TGTGCCAGCAGTCCTCTGCGGGGGGGCCCTACCGGGGAGCTGTTTTTT. Its translation: CASSPLRGGPTGELFF.

This clonotype showed up just a few times. The chain is built from TRBV4-3 and TRBJ2-7, with 9 bases fitting TRBD1. V shed 2 bases, J shed 3 bases, and the junction held 14 bases outside the gene matches. The germline gives CDR1 LGHNA, CDR2 YSLEER. The CDR3 loop spans 18 amino acids. CDR3 loop: CASSQNLNRDREGYEQYF. CDR3 DNA: TGCGCCAGCAGCCAAAACCTTAACCGGGACAGGGAGGGCTACGAGCAGTACTTC.

In this sample, this clonotype turned up many times. V and J are TRBV5-1 and TRBJ1-1; no firm D call. Trimming shortened V by 4 bases and J by 1 base, and 8 bases separated the two germline ends. Germline CDR1 is SGHRS and CDR2 is YFSETQ. The CDR3 length is 13 residues. The CDR3 sequence is CASSPRQNTEAFF. In DNA, the CDR3 is TGCGCCAGCAGCCCTAGACAGAACACTGAAGCTTTCTTT.

This clonotype was observed many times. V is TRBV19 and J is TRBJ2-3, with 7 bases matching TRBD2. Unmatched junction bases numbered 5, after V lost 3 bases and J lost 2 bases. CDR1 is LNHDA and CDR2 is SQIVND in the germline V gene (reference sequence). This CDR3 contains 15 residues. For the CDR3, the DNA is TGTGCCAGTAGTATTAGTGCGGGGGACACAGATACGCAGTATTTT. Protein: CASSISAGDTDTQYF.

This clonotype was counted a few times. The rearrangement uses TRBV7-9 and TRBJ1-1; D ambiguous. Trimming stripped 4 bases from V and 3 bases from J, with 12 bases between. The V gene's germline CDR1 is SEHNR and CDR2 FQNEAQ (reference sequence). This CDR3 has 14 amino acids. DNA for the CDR3: TGTGCCAGCAGCTCCACACGGGGAGACACTGAAGCTTTCTTT. It translates to CASSSTRGDTEAFF.

The table lists this clonotype with many counts. V gene TRBV18 combines with J gene TRBJ1-1, with no clear D. CDR1 KGHSH and CDR2 LQKENI come from the germline V gene. The CDR3 is 14 amino acids. V shed 0 bases and J shed 8 bases, with 13 bases lying between them. The CDR3 bases are TGTGCCAGCTCACCACCGTCCGTATCGGACGAAGCTTTCTTT. Translating it yields CASSPPSVSDEAFF.

This clonotype occurred many times. The chain combines TRBV28 with TRBJ2-7; no firm D call. CDR3 length: 16 residues. Trimming removed 7 bases from V and 3 bases from J, with 22 bases in between. The germline gives CDR1 MDHEN, CDR2 SYDVKM. The CDR3 sequence: CASTSSRAYSFYEQYF. CDR3 DNA sequence: TGTGCCAGCACCTCAAGCCGGGCGTATAGTTTCTACGAGCAGTACTTC.

In its sample, this clonotype was seen many times. The CDR3 bases are TGCGCCAGCAGCCCTCTTACGACGGGTAACTATGGCTACACCTTC. This gives the protein CASSPLTTGNYGYTF. This chain links TRBV4-1 with TRBJ1-2; no clear D. The CDR3 runs 15 residues. V lost 4 bases to trimming and J lost 1 base, with 13 bases between them. Germline CDR1 and CDR2: MGHRA and YSYEKL.

This clonotype was found many times. CDR3 sequence: CSGGQGATNTGELFF. The CDR3 DNA sequence: TGCAGCGGCGGACAGGGGGCGACGAACACCGGGGAGCTGTTTTTT. J is TRBJ2-2 and V is TRBV29-1; 11 bases are a match to TRBD1. The CDR3 contains 15 residues. V trimming: 7 bases; J trimming: 0 bases; junction bases outside the gene matches: 4. Germline CDR1 is SQVTM and CDR2 is ANQGSEA.

This clonotype was observed a handful of times. V is TRBV20-1 and J is TRBJ1-2; TRBD1 matches 9 bases. After removal of 5 bases from V and 4 bases from J, the junction contained 5 bases not matched to a gene. This CDR3 region has 13 residues. The germline V gene has CDR1 DFQATT and CDR2 SNEGSKA (reference sequence). The CDR3 here is CSAATGGGYGYTF. In DNA, the CDR3 is TGCAGTGCTGCTACAGGGGGCGGCTATGGCTACACCTTC.

This clonotype was seen repeatedly, ten times or more. J is TRBJ2-5 and V is TRBV5-4; TRBD1 matches at 10 bases. This CDR3 comprises 16 residues. V lost 3 bases and J lost 4; bases outside the gene matches: 9. Germline V CDR1 and CDR2: SGHNT, YYREEE (reference sequence). CDR3 bases: TGTGCCAGCAGCTCCGAGACAGGGGGCGGAGGAGAGACCCAGTACTTC. Translation: CASSSETGGGGETQYF.

The J gene is TRBJ2-3, the V gene TRBV11-2; 7 bases are shared with TRBD2. The V gene end was trimmed by 5 bases and the J gene end by 0 bases; junction bases not matched to a gene: 5. From germline, CDR1 is SGHAT and CDR2 FQNNGV. The CDR3 length is 15 residues. The CDR3 DNA is TGTGCCAGCAGCGCCGGGACTATCAGCACAGATACGCAGTATTTT. It translates to CASSAGTISTDTQYF.

The chain couples TRBV20-1 to TRBJ1-1; no clear D. Deletions cut 3 bases from V and 8 bases from J, with 10 bases between. The CDR3 covers 11 residues. CDR1 is DFQATT and CDR2 is SNEGSKA in the germline V gene (reference sequence). CDR3 nucleotides: TGCAGTGCTAGTACCGGGTCCGAAGCTTTCTTT. Protein: CSASTGSEAFF.

Many counts were recorded for this clonotype. This sequence joins TRBV18 and TRBJ2-5, with D unclear. The germline V and J ends were trimmed by 8 bases and 5 bases, with 15 bases remaining between them. CDR3 length equals 13 residues. Germline V gene sequence: CDR1 KGHSH, CDR2 LQKENI. The CDR3 spells CASTMVGKETQYF. CDR3 bases: TGTGCCAGCACGATGGTGGGAAAGGAGACCCAGTACTTC.

This clonotype appeared many times. This sequence joins TRBV12-3 or TRBV12-4 and TRBJ1-5; D unresolved. V lost 6 bases and J lost 4, with 7 bases in between. The CDR3 is made up of 12 amino acids. CDR3: CASRTQNQPQHF. The CDR3 bases are TGTGCCAGCAGAACCCAAAATCAGCCCCAGCATTTT.